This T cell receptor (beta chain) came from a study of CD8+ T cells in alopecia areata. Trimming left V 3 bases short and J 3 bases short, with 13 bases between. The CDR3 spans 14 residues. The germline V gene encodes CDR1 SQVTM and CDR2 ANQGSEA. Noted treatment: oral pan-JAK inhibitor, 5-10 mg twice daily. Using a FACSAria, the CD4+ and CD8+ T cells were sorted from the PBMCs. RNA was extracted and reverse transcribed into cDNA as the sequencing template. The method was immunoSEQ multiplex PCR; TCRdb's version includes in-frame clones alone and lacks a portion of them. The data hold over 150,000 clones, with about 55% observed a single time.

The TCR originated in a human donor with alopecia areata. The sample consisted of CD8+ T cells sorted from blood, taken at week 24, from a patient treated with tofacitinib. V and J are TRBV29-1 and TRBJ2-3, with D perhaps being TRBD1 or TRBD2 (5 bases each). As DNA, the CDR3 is TGCAGCGTTGATGGGGGTAGTCCGACAGATACGCAGTATTTT. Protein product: CSVDGGSPTDTQYF.